The 2 T cell receptor beta chains below were found in one sample sequenced in a study of tumor-infiltrating lymphocytes in primary liver carcinoma. The source material, roughly 18-30 mg of unsorted bulk tissue, was used to co-extract RNA and DNA. TCR beta cDNA was reverse-transcribed from around 0.55 ug of total RNA. The reaction used a constant-region primer and ProtoScript II reverse transcriptase. Investigators got TCR beta libraries out of three nested multiplex PCR rounds, done with slightly modified ARM-PCR. Rounds one and two of PCR, each of 10 cycles, were primed with TRBV1-TRBV30 forward primers and a C-beta reverse primer. TCRdb recomputed calls from the multiplex PCR reads with MiXCR, one row per CDR3 protein. The sample contains 100,000 to 150,000 distinct CDR3 sequences, roughly three fifths of which appear only once. The sample was liver tumor tissue from sampling region 3. Subset here: tumor region T3, left-lateral pole. Every receptor here comes from an older woman with primary liver carcinoma and hepatitis B virus infection.

This clonotype was counted once. This sequence may be a read error, since a much larger clone differs from it by one base. The V call is TRBV10-3, the J call TRBJ2-7; D gene unclear. The CDR3 extends over 13 amino acids. Per the germline V gene, CDR1 is ENHRY and CDR2 is SYGVKD. In DNA form, the CDR3 reads TGTGCCACCAGTGACCCGGAAGCCTACGAGCAGTACTTC. Translation gives CATSDPEAYEQYF.

This clonotype was detected once. A single base separates this from a much larger clone, so it may be a read error. V gene TRBV7-3 combines with J gene TRBJ2-1; 14 bases align to TRBD2. Losses at the gene ends were 6 bases for V and 9 bases for J; bases not matched to a gene: 10. The germline gives CDR1 SGHTA, CDR2 FQGTGA. The CDR3 spans 16 residues. In DNA, the CDR3 is TGTGCCAGCAGTGGCCCGGGGACTAGCGGGAGAGGTGAGCAGTTCTTC. This translates into CASSGPGTSGRGEQFF.